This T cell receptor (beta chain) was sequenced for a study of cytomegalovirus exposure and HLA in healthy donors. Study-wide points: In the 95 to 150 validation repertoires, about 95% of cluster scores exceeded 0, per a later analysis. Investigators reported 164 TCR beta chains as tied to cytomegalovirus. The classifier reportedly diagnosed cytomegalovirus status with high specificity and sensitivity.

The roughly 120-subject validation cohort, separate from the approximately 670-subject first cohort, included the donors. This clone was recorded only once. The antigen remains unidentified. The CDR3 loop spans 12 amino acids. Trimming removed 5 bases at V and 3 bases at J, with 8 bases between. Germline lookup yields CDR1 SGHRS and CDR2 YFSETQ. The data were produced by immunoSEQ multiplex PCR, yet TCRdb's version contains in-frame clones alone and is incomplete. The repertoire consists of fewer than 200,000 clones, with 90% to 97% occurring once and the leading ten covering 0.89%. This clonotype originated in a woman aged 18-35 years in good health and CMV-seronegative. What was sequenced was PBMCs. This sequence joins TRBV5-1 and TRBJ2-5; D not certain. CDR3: CASRENKETQYF. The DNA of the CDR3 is TGCGCCAGCAGGGAGAATAAAGAGACCCAGTACTTC.